This TCR beta chain was obtained from a study of cytomegalovirus exposure and HLA in healthy donors. Study background: Counted in an early data release were tens of millions of unique TCRs from HLA-typed donors. Study-level findings and limits: Some TCR beta chains (roughly 150 of them) were listed as cytomegalovirus-associated.

The primer mix had 60 Vbeta and 13 Jbeta primers. Profiled with immunoSEQ multiplex PCR; TCRdb holds only in-frame clones, not every one. The sample holds about 200,000 clones, 60% to 80% seen once. In the case of this clone: Its antigen is currently unknown.

The CDR3 contains 18 residues. With 1 base clipped from V and 0 bases from J, the junction kept 4 bases outside the gene matches. Germline lookup yields CDR1 LNHDA and CDR2 SQIVND (reference sequence). The clonotype originates from a male donor in good health and CMV-seronegative. The chain combines TRBV19 with TRBJ2-1, with 12 bases identical to TRBD2. The sequenced sample was PBMCs. This CDR3 reads CASSIGLTSGSSYNEQFF. In DNA, the CDR3 is TGTGCCAGTAGTATAGGGTTGACTAGCGGGAGCTCCTACAATGAGCAGTTCTTC. Full variable domain (outside the CDR3, taken from reference TRBV19 and TRBJ2-1): DGGITQSPKYLFRKEGQNVTLSCEQNLNHDAMYWYRQDPGQGLRLIYYSQIVNDFQKGDIAEGYSVSREKKESFPLTVTSAQKNPTAFYLCASSIGLTSGSSYNEQFFGPGTRLTVL.